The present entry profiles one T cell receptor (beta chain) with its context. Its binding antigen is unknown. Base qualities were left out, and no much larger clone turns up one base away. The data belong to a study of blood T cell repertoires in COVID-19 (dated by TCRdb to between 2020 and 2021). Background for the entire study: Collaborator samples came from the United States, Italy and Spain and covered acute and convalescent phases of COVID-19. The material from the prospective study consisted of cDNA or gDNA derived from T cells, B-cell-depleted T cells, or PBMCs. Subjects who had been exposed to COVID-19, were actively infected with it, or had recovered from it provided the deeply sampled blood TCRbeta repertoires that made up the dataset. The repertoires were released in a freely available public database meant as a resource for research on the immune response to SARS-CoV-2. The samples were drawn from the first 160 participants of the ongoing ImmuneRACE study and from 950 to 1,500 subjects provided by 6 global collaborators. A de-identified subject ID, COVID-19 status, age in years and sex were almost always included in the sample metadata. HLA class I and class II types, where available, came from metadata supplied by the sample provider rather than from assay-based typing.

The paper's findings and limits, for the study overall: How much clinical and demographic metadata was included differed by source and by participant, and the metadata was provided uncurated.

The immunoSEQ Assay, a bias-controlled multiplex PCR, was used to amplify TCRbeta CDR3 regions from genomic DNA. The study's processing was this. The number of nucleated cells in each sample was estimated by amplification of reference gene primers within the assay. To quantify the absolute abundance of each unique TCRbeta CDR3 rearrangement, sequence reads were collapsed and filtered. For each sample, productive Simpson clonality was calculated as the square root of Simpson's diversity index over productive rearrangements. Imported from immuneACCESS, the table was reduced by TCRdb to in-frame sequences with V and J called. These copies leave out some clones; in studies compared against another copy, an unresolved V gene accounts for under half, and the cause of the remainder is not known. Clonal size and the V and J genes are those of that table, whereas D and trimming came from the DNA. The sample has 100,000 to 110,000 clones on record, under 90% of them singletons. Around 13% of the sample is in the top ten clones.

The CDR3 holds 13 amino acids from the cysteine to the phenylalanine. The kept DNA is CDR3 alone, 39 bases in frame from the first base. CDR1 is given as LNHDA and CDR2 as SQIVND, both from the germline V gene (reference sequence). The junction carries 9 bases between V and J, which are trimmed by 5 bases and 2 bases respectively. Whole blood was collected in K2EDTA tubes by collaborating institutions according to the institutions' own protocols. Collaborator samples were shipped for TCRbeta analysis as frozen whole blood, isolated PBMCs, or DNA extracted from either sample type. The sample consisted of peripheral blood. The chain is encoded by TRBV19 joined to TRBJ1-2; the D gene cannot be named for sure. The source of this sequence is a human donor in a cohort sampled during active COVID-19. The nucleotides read TGTGCCAGTAGTCCCGGTCGGAACTATGGCTACACCTTC. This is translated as CASSPGRNYGYTF.